The clone carrying this T cell receptor (beta chain) was counted between two and nine times. Its antigen is not known. Germline V gene lookup returns CDR1 SGHDT and CDR2 YYEEEE. V lost 0 bases, J lost 12 bases, and 8 bases stayed unmatched. This CDR3 region has 13 residues. The data are from a study of response to subunit inactivated influenza vaccine. Study-level results: T cells newly recruited by each seasonal influenza vaccination are few, the authors suggested.

In TCRdb, the RT-PCR reads were re-called with MiXCR into one record per CDR3 protein. Found here are about 500,000 distinct CDR3 sequences, 16% of them singletons; the top ten hold 3%. The receptor comes from a man in his fifties or sixties who received an inactivated influenza vaccine. This specimen was CD4+ T cells sorted from PBMCs, taken less than 30 months after vaccination. The genes are TRBV5-6 and TRBJ2-7; 8 bases are a match to TRBD2. CDR3: CASSLAAGGSLYF. Written as DNA, the CDR3 is TGTGCCAGCAGCTTGGCGGCGGGGGGCAGTCTGTACTTC.